A selection of T cell receptor beta chains follows, all from one sample in a study of cytomegalovirus exposure and HLA in healthy donors. Using immunoSEQ multiplex PCR, the repertoire was profiled, and TCRdb retains in-frame clones only, with some absent. Of some 170,000 clones listed, around nine tenths are singletons. The source material was PBMCs. The receptor source for this set is a man younger than 35 in good health and CMV-seropositive. Both conserved end residues are part of each CDR3. Expanded clones get a size class; other rows say once, few or many, or leave the size out.

size: NA
V: TRBV9
CDR3: CASSVSSGRGNEQFF

size: NA
V: TRBV30
CDR3: CAWTTGSGELFF

size: NA
V: TRBV5-1
CDR3: CASSLGGGTDTQYF

size: NA
V: TRBV5-1
CDR3: CASSPGAYEQYF

size: NA
V: TRBV5-6
CDR3: CASTLSNYGYTF

size: NA
V: TRBV10-3
CDR3: CAIREGRVINEQYF

size: NA
V: TRBV7-2
CDR3: CASSRTLQGNSGNTIYF

size: NA
V: TRBV30
CDR3: CAWSVDGAWASGGRDTQYF

size: NA
V: TRBV7-6
CDR3: CASSSGLDQPQHF

size: few
V: TRBV6-5
CDR3: CASSYSSFDNYEQYF

size: NA
V: TRBV13
CDR3: CASSPPQWGVNGELFF

size: NA
V: TRBV5-1
CDR3: CASSFTGTGGEKLFF

size: NA
V: TRBV10-3
CDR3: CAISEYRTSSTEQFF

size: once
V: TRBV7-5
CDR3: CAGVGSRGHLSHEQFF

size: few
V: TRBV4-1
CDR3: CASSWTGGEQYF

size: few
V: TRBV7-9
CDR3: CASSWGGQGLYGYTF

size: once
V: TRBV19
CDR3: CASSMVSGGTYEQYF

size: NA
V: TRBV7-2
CDR3: CASSFDGGTYGYTF

size: NA
V: TRBV2
CDR3: CASSEVDSAHYGYTF

size: NA
V: TRBV27
CDR3: CASKIGGGEQYF

size: NA
V: TRBV6-5
CDR3: CASSAPGQHTGELFF

size: NA
V: TRBV2
CDR3: CASGGLAGGPDTQYF

size: NA
V: TRBV5-1
CDR3: CASSLPSRGSGATYNEQFF

size: NA
V: TRBV6-1
CDR3: CATGILTSTDTQYF

size: NA
V: TRBV7-9
CDR3: CASSSPPGNEQYF

size: NA
V: TRBV27
CDR3: CASTRGSGRAGTGELFF

size: NA
V: TRBV29-1
CDR3: CSVEGGRSETQYF

size: NA
V: TRBV7-6
CDR3: CASSLAERGEGNEQFF

size: NA
V: TRBV7-9
CDR3: CASSLQLAGGPPGEQYF

size: NA
V: TRBV2
CDR3: CASSDSTYNEQFF

size: NA
V: TRBV5-1
CDR3: CASSSDRASRAFF

size: NA
V: TRBV30
CDR3: CAWSRVGQGYPEAFF

size: NA
V: TRBV30
CDR3: CAWSPDTDTGELFF

size: NA
V: TRBV11-2
CDR3: CASSRGGGGGNEQFF

size: NA
V: TRBV7-6
CDR3: CASTVRASGTFTDTQYF

size: few
V: TRBV27
CDR3: CASTDSPNQPQHF

size: NA
V: TRBV29-1
CDR3: CSVSKDTQYF

size: NA
V: TRBV5-6
CDR3: CASSKDEGGNQPQHF

size: NA
V: TRBV7-3
CDR3: CASSLNSNTGELFF

size: NA
V: TRBV7-6
CDR3: CASSPGTGGDTDTQYF

size: NA
V: TRBV19
CDR3: CASRINWGEAEQFF

size: NA
V: TRBV2
CDR3: CATPGVPGGRDYGYTF

size: NA
V: TRBV25-1
CDR3: CASSEGQGKSSYNSPLHF

size: NA
V: TRBV7-3
CDR3: CASSLDTGGRNEQFF

size: once
V: TRBV6-6
CDR3: CASSPQAHEQFF

size: NA
V: TRBV19
CDR3: CASSIAQGGATEAFF

size: once
V: TRBV9
CDR3: CASSSRGGEQFF

size: NA
V: TRBV7-6
CDR3: CASTAGGGARYEQYF

size: NA
V: TRBV7-7
CDR3: CASSPWDRGPELHTIYF